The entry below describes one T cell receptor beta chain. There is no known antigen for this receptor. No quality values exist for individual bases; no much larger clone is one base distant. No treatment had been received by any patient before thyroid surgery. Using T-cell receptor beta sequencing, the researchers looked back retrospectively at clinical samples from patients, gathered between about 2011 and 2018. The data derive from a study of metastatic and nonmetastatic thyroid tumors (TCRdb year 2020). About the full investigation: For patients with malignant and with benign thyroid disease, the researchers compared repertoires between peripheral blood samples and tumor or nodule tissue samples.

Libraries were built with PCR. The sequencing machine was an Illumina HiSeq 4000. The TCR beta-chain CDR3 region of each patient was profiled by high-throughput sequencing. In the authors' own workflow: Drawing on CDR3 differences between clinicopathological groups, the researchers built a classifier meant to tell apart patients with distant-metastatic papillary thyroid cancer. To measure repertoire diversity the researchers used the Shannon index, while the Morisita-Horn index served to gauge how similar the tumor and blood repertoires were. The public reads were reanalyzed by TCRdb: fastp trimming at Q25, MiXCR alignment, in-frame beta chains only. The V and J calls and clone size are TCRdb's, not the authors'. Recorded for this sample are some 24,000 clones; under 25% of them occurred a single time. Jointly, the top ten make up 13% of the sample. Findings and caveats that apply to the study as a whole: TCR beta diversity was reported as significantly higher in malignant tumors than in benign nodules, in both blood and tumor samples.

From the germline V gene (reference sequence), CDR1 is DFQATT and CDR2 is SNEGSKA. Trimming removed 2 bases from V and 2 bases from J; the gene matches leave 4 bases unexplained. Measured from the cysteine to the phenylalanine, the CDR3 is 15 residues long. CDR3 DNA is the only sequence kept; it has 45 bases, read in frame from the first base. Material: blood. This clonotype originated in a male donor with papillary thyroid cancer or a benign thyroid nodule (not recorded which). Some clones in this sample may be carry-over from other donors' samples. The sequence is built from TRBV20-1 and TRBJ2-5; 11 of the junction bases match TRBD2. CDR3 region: CSARSGTSGQETQYF. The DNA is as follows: TGCAGTGCTAGATCGGGGACTAGCGGTCAAGAGACCCAGTACTTC.